The sequence of this T cell receptor beta chain was determined in a study of shared clonotypes between healthy human individuals. At the level of the study: A few men and a couple of women, aged 18 to 49, were donors. General study findings and limits: In general, naive subsets displayed greater estimated richness than memory subsets did. Sampling covered blood only; tissue repertoires likely differ.

Naivety among CD8 cells was defined by CD45RO negativity and positive CCR7 selection, thereby excluding terminally differentiated effector memory CD45RA+ cells. As regards this clone: Its antigen is unknown.

Only in-frame clones appear in the TCRdb table, and some are missing; sequencing was by immunoSEQ multiplex PCR. In the table there are 2 million to 2.5 million clones, approximately 94% of which are singletons. The germline V gene encodes CDR1 MGHDK and CDR2 SYGVNS. Trimming cost V 6 bases and J 7 bases, with 17 bases left between them. The CDR3 is 14 residues long. The chain is built from TRBV25-1 and TRBJ2-3; D is ambiguous. The origin of this receptor is a man younger than 35 in good health. Some clones in this sample may be carry-over from other donors' samples. The sequenced material came from naive CD8+ T cells from PBMCs. The CDR3 is CASSDFKTPYTQYF. In DNA form, the CDR3 reads TGTGCCAGCAGCGACTTTAAAACGCCCTATACGCAGTATTTT.